A selection of T cell receptor beta chains follows, all from one sample in a study of CXCR3-negative and CXCR3-positive naive CD8 T cells. TCRdb reprocessed the 5' RACE reads and reports one entry per CDR3 protein, with no DNA. The sample table sets out approximately 83,000 distinct CDR3 sequences. The sample comprised naive CXCR3- CD8+ T cells from blood. These receptors were collected from a human donor in good health. Some clones in this sample may be carry-over from other donors' samples. CDR3s include the opening cysteine and the closing phenylalanine or tryptophan. Each record gives: V gene, J gene, CDR3 protein.

v_gene: TRBV7-6; j_gene: TRBJ2-5; CDR3aa: CASSLIAEAQETQYF
v_gene: TRBV3-1; j_gene: TRBJ2-1; CDR3aa: CASSQDRRRGNEQFF
v_gene: TRBV5-1; j_gene: TRBJ2-1; CDR3aa: CASGDTGTRYNEQFF
v_gene: TRBV29-1; j_gene: TRBJ1-1; CDR3aa: CSVDLTVNTEAFF
v_gene: TRBV29-1; j_gene: TRBJ2-3; CDR3aa: CSVDWGTGTDTQYF
v_gene: TRBV7-8; j_gene: TRBJ1-1; CDR3aa: CASSSLGVNTEAFF
v_gene: TRBV9; j_gene: TRBJ2-5; CDR3aa: CASSAHGGGETQYF
v_gene: TRBV24-1; j_gene: TRBJ2-5; CDR3aa: CATSDLAAETQYF
v_gene: TRBV12-3/TRBV12-4; j_gene: TRBJ1-5; CDR3aa: CASRLDRGQPQHF
v_gene: TRBV7-9; j_gene: TRBJ2-7; CDR3aa: CASSLRGSAYEQYF
v_gene: TRBV7-9; j_gene: TRBJ2-5; CDR3aa: CASSSQGIRETQYF
v_gene: TRBV29-1; j_gene: TRBJ2-7; CDR3aa: CSVVTSGVKSYEQYF
v_gene: TRBV28; j_gene: TRBJ2-7; CDR3aa: CASSTPDRDMSTSSYEQYF
v_gene: TRBV7-8; j_gene: TRBJ2-7; CDR3aa: CASSFLSYEQYF
v_gene: TRBV27; j_gene: TRBJ1-5; CDR3aa: CASSLSGNQPQHF
v_gene: TRBV29-1; j_gene: TRBJ2-1; CDR3aa: CSVVPGQGRDEQSF
v_gene: TRBV7-9; j_gene: TRBJ2-7; CDR3aa: CASSLTVPPSHYYEQYF
v_gene: TRBV7-8; j_gene: TRBJ1-1; CDR3aa: CASSLQTGAGYTEAFF
v_gene: TRBV12-5; j_gene: TRBJ2-1; CDR3aa: CASGLVSSGGRNEQFF
v_gene: TRBV7-8; j_gene: TRBJ2-7; CDR3aa: CASSLRLAGSRAYYEQYF
v_gene: TRBV7-6; j_gene: TRBJ2-7; CDR3aa: CASSSGGGRGTTYEQYF
v_gene: TRBV18; j_gene: TRBJ1-4; CDR3aa: CASSPPEGVWEKLFF
v_gene: TRBV29-1; j_gene: TRBJ2-7; CDR3aa: CSVEDQEGPLSYEQYF
v_gene: TRBV19; j_gene: TRBJ2-7; CDR3aa: CASSPARLADEQYF
v_gene: TRBV7-2; j_gene: TRBJ2-1; CDR3aa: CASSLWTSGRNEQFF
v_gene: TRBV28; j_gene: TRBJ1-5; CDR3aa: CASRSTGQGLFSNQPQHF
v_gene: TRBV2; j_gene: TRBJ1-4; CDR3aa: CASTLESFLFF
v_gene: TRBV10-2; j_gene: TRBJ2-1; CDR3aa: CASSDSSSYNEQFF
v_gene: TRBV28; j_gene: TRBJ2-7; CDR3aa: CASSFRGETFYEQYF
v_gene: TRBV24-1; j_gene: TRBJ2-2; CDR3aa: CAHRRAGYTGELFF
v_gene: TRBV28; j_gene: TRBJ1-5; CDR3aa: CASSLSGTEYNQPQHF
v_gene: TRBV7-9; j_gene: TRBJ2-1; CDR3aa: CASSPPNGLAGVDEQFF
v_gene: TRBV28; j_gene: TRBJ1-1; CDR3aa: CASSPRTGGEAFF
v_gene: TRBV29-1; j_gene: TRBJ1-1; CDR3aa: CSVRGAFGTEAFF
v_gene: TRBV12-3/TRBV12-4; j_gene: TRBJ2-2; CDR3aa: CASSWDSGFGELFF
v_gene: TRBV5-6; j_gene: TRBJ2-7; CDR3aa: CASSLDRGRYEQYF
v_gene: TRBV27; j_gene: TRBJ2-7; CDR3aa: CASSLDSVGEQYF
v_gene: TRBV7-8; j_gene: TRBJ2-7; CDR3aa: CASSLEVTTGRLSSYEQYF
v_gene: TRBV7-6; j_gene: TRBJ1-1; CDR3aa: CASSFGTGDTEAFF
v_gene: TRBV29-1; j_gene: TRBJ2-7; CDR3aa: CSVEVAQGADYEQYF
v_gene: TRBV29-1; j_gene: TRBJ2-7; CDR3aa: CSVTVAYEQYF